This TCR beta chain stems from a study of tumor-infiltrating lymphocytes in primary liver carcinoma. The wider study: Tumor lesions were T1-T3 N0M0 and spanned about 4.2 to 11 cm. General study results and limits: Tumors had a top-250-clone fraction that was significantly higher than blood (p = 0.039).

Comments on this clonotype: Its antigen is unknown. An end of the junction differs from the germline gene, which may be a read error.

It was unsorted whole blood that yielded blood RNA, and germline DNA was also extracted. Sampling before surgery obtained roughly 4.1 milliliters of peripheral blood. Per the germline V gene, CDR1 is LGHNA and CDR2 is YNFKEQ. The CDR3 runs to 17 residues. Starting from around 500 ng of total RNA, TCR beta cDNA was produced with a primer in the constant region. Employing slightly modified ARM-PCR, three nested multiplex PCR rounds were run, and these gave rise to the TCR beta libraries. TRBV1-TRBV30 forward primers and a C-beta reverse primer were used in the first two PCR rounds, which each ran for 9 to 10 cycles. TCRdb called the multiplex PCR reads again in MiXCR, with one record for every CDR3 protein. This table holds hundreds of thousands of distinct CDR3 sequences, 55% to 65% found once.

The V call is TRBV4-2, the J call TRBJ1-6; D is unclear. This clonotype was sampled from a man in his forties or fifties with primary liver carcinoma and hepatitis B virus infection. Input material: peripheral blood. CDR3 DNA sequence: TGTGCCAGGAGCCAAGACGGGAGGGTAGGACATAATTCACCCCTCCACTTT. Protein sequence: CARSQDGRVGHNSPLHF.